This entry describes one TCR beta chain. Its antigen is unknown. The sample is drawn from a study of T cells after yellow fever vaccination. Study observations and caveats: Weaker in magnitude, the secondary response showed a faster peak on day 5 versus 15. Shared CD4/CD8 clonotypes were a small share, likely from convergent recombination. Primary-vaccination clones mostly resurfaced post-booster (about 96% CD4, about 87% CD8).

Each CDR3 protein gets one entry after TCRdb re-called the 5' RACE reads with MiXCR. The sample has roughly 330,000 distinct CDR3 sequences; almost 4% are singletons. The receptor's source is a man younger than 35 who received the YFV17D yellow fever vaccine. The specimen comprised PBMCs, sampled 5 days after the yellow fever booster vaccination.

In DNA, the CDR3 is TGTGCCAGCAGTTACTCGGGTAGGGACACTGAAGCTTTCTTT. This codes for CASSYSGRDTEAFF. The rearrangement uses TRBV6-6 and TRBJ1-1; D remains ambiguous. Trimming pared 0 bases from V and 3 bases from J, leaving 8 bases between. Germline CDR1 reads MNHNY; CDR2 reads SVGAGI (reference sequence). CDR3 length: 14 residues.